The 2 T cell receptor beta chains reported below all come from one sample, sequenced in a study of T cell repertoires in cytomegalovirus infection. TCRdb independently ran MiXCR on the reads; one entry per CDR3 protein. The sample lists about 300,000 distinct CDR3 sequences, 9.6% occurring once. Sequenced: PBMCs. Source of these receptors: a human donor in good health (CMV status not recorded). Some clones in this sample may be carry-over from other donors' samples.

The table lists this clonotype with many counts. The V call is TRBV7-6, the J call TRBJ2-3; either TRBD1 or TRBD2 may supply D (5 bases each). This CDR3 has 18 residues. The V gene's germline CDR1 is SGHVS and CDR2 FNYEAQ. Trimming removed 0 bases from V and 2 bases from J, with 18 bases in between. The chain's CDR3 is CASSLAGGAGRHTDTQYF. The CDR3 bases are TGTGCCAGCAGCTTAGCTGGTGGGGCAGGGAGACACACAGATACGCAGTATTTT.

Ten or more counts support this clonotype. The genes are TRBV5-1 and TRBJ2-3; tentative D call: TRBD2 (7 bases). This CDR3 has 14 residues. CDR1 is SGHRS, CDR2 YFSETQ, per germline. The V gene lost 3 bases and the J gene lost 5 bases, with 13 bases spanning the gap. The CDR3 sequence is CASSSGRGRDTQYF. Written as DNA, the CDR3 is TGCGCCAGCAGCTCGGGGAGGGGGAGAGATACGCAGTATTTT.